This T cell receptor beta chain emerged from a study of cytomegalovirus exposure and HLA in healthy donors. Across the whole study: An earlier analysis found 117 million unique TCR beta sequences from around 180 million T cells. Study-wide results and limits: Among TCR beta chains of equal frequency, HLA-associated ones were more clonally expanded in a later analysis.

This clone came up once. As yet, its antigen is unknown. Researchers ran the PCR with 60 Vbeta and 13 Jbeta primers. Repertoires were generated with immunoSEQ multiplex PCR, while TCRdb's copy carries only in-frame clones and drops some. The sample holds 150,000 to 200,000 clones, around nine tenths seen once. This CDR3 has 16 residues. Germline-derived CDR1 and CDR2 are MNHEY and SMNVEV (reference sequence). After removal of 5 bases from V and 4 bases from J, the junction contained 7 bases not matched to a gene. The chain employs TRBV27 and TRBJ2-3; TRBD2 matches 12 bases. The receptor's source is a woman under 40 in good health and CMV-seronegative. Sequenced sample: PBMCs. CDR3 amino acids: CASSPRLAGEPDTQYF. Written as DNA, the CDR3 is TGTGCCAGCAGTCCCCGACTAGCGGGGGAACCAGATACGCAGTATTTT.